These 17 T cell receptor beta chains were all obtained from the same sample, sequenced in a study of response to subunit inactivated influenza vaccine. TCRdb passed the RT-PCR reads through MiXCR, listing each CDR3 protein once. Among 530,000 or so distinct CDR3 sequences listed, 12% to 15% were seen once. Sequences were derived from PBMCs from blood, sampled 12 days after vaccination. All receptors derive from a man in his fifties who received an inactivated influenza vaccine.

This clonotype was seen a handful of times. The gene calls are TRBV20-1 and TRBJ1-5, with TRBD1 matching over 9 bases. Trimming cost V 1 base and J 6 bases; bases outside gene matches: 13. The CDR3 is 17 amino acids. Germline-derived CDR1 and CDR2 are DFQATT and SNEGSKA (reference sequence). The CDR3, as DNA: TGCAGTGCTAGAGCCCCAGTCGGGGACAGGGTTTTTCAGCCCCAGCATTTT. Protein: CSARAPVGDRVFQPQHF.

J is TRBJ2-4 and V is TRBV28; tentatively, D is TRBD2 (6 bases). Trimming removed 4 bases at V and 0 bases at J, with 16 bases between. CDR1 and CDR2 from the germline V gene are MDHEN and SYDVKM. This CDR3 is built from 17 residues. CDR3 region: CASSSRDFDLAKNIQYF. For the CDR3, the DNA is TGTGCCAGCAGTTCTCGGGACTTCGACCTAGCCAAAAACATTCAGTACTTC.

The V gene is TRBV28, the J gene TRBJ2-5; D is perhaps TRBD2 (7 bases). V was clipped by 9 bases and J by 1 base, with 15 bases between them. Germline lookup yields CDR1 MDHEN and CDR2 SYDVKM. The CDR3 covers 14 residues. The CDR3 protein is CASVRGGGQETQYF. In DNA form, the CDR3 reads TGTGCCAGTGTAAGAGGGGGGGGCCAAGAGACCCAGTACTTC.

CDR3 DNA sequence: TGTGCCAGCAGCCAAGATCACAGGGCGGGATACAATGAGCAGTTCTTC. Its protein is CASSQDHRAGYNEQFF. The rearrangement links TRBV3-1 to TRBJ2-1; possibly TRBD1 or TRBD2 for D (6 bases each). The germline V gene has CDR1 LGHDT and CDR2 YNNKEL (reference sequence). The germline V and J ends were trimmed by 0 bases and 4 bases, with 13 bases remaining between them. This CDR3 is built from 16 residues.

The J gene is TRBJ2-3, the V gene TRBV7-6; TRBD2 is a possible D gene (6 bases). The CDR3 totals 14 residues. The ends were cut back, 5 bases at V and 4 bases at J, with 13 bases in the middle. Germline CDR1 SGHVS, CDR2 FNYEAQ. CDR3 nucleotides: TGTGCCAGCAGCCCTGCGGGGCATGCAGATACGCAGTATTTT. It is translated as CASSPAGHADTQYF.

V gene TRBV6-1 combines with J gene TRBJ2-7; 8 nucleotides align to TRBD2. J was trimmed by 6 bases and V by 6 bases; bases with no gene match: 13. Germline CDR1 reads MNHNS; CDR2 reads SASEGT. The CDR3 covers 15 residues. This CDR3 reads CASRTGGTLGLEQYF. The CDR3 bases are TGTGCCAGCAGGACGGGAGGGACTTTGGGTCTCGAGCAGTACTTC.

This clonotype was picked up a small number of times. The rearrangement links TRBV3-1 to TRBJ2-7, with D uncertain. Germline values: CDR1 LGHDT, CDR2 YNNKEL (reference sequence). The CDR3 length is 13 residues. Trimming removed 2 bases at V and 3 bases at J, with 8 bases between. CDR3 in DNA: TGTGCCAGCAGCCAAACGCAGCTCTACGAGCAGTACTTC. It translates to CASSQTQLYEQYF.

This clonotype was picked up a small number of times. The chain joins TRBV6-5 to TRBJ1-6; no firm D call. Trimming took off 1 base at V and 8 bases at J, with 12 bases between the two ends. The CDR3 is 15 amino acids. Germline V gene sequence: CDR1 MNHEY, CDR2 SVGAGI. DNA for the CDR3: TGTGCCAGCAGTTACTTACGTACCTCCGATTCACCCCTCCACTTT. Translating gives CASSYLRTSDSPLHF.

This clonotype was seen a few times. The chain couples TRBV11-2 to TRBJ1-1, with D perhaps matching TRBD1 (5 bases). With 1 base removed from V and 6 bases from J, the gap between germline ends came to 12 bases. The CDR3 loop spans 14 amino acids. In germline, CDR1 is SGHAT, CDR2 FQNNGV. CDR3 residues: CASSLVKDKAEAFF. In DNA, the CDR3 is TGTGCCAGCAGCTTAGTCAAGGACAAGGCTGAAGCTTTCTTT.

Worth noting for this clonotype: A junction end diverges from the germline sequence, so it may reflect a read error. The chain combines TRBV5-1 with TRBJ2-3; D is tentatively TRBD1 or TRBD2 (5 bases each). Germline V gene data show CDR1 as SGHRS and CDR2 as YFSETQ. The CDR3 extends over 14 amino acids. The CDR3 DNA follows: TGCGCCAGCAGCTTCGGGACGGCTACAGGTACGCAGTATTTT. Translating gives CASSFGTATGTQYF.

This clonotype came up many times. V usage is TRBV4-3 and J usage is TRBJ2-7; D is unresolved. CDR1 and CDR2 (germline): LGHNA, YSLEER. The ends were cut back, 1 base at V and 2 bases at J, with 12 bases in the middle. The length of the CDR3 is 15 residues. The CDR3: CASSQVYSGAYEQYF. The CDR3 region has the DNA TGCGCCAGCAGCCAAGTCTACTCAGGCGCCTACGAGCAGTACTTC.

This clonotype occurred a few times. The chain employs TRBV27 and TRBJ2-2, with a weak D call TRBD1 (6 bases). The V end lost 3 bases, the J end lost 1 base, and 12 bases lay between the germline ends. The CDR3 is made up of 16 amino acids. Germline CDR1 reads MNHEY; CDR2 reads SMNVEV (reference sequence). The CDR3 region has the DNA TGTGCCAGCAGTTTGATGGGGGCTCGGAACACCGGGGAGCTGTTTTTT. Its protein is CASSLMGARNTGELFF.

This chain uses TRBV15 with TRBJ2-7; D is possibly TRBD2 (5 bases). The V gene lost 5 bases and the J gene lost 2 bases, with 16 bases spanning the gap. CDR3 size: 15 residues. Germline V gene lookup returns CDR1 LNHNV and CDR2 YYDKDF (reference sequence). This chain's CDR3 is CATSQRTDGAYEQYF. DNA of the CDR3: TGTGCCACCAGCCAGCGGACCGACGGAGCCTACGAGCAGTACTTC.

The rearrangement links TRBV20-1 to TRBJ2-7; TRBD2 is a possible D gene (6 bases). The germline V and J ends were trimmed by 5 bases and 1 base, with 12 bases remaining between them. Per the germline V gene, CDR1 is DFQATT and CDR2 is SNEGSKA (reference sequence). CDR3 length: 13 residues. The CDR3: CSAPDSGSYEQYF. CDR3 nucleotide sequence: TGCAGTGCTCCCGACAGCGGGTCCTACGAGCAGTACTTC.

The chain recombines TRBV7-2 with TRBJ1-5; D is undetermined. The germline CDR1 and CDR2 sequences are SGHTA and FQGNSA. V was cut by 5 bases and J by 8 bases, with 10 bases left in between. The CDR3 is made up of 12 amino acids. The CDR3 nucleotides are TGTGCCAGCAGCGCCCAGTGGGAGCCCCAGCATTTT. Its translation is CASSAQWEPQHF.

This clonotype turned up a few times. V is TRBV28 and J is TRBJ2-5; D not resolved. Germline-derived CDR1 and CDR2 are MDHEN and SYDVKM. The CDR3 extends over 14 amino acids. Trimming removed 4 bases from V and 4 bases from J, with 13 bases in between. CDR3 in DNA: TGTGCCAGCAGTTCCGGCCAGATCTCAGAGACCCAGTACTTC. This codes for CASSSGQISETQYF.

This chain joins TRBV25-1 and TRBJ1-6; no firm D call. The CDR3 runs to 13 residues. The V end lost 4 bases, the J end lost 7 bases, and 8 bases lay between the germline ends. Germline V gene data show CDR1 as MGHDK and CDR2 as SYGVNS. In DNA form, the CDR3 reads TGTGCCAGCAGTGCCGCGGAGAATTCACCCCTCCACTTT. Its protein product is CASSAAENSPLHF. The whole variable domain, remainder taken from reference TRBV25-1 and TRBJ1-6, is EADIYQTPRYLVIGTGKKITLECSQTMGHDKMYWYQQDPGMELHLIHYSYGVNSTEKGDLSSESTVSRIRTEHFPLTLESARPSHTSQYLCASSAAENSPLHFGNGTRLTVT.